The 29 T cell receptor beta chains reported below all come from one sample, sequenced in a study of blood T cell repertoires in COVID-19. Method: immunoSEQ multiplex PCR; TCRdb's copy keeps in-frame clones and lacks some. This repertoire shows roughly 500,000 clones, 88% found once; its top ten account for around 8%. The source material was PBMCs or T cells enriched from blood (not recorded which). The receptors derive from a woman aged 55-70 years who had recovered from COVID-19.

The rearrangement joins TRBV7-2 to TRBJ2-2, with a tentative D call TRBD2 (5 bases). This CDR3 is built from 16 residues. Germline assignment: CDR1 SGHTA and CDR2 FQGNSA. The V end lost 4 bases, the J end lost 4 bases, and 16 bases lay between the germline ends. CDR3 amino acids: CASSSQSGAGTGELFF. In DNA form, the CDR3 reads TGTGCCAGCAGCTCCCAGTCGGGCGCGGGCACCGGGGAGCTGTTTTTT.

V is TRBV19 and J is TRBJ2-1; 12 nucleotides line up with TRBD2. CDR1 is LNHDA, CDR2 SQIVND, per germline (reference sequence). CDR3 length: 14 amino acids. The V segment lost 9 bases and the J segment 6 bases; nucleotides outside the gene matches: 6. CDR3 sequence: CASQTSGGVNEQFF. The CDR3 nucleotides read TGTGCCAGCCAGACTAGCGGGGGTGTCAATGAGCAGTTCTTC.

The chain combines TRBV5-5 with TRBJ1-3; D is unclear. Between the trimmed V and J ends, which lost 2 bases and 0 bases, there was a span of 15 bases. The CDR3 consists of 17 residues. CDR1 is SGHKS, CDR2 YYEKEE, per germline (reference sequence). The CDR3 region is CASSLTVSTSSGNTIYF. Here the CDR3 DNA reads TGTGCCAGCAGCTTAACCGTTTCTACGAGCTCTGGAAACACCATATATTTT.

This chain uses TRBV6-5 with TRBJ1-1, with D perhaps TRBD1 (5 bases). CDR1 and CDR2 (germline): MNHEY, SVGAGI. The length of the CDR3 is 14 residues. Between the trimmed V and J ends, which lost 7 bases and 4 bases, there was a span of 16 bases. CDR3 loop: CASTPTESGTEAFF. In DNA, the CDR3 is TGTGCCAGCACCCCGACAGAATCTGGCACTGAAGCTTTCTTT.

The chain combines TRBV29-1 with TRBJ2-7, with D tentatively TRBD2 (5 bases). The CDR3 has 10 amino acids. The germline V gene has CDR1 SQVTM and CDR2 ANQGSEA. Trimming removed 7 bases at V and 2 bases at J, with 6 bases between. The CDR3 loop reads CSAGTYEQYF. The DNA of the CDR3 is TGCAGCGCCGGGACCTACGAGCAGTACTTC.

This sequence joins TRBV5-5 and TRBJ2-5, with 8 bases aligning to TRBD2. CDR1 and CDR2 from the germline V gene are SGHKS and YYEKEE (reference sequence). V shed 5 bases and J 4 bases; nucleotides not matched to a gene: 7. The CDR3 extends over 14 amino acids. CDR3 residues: CASRAGTSIETQYF. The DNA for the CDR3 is TGTGCCAGCAGGGCCGGGACTAGTATAGAGACCCAGTACTTC.

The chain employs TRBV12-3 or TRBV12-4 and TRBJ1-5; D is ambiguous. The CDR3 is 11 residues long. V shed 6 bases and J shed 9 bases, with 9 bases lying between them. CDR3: CASSPGRPQHF. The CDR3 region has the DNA TGTGCCAGCAGCCCGGGTCGGCCCCAGCATTTT.

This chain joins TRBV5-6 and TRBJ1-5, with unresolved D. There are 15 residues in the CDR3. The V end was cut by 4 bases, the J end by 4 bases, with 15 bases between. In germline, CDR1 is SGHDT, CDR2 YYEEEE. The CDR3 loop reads CASSPAPGKNQPQHF. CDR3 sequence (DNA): TGTGCCAGCAGCCCTGCCCCCGGTAAGAATCAGCCCCAGCATTTT. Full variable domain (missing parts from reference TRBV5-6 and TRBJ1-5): DAGVTQSPTHLIKTRGQQVTLRCSPKSGHDTVSWYQQALGQGPQFIFQYYEEEERQRGNFPDRFSGHQFPNYSSELNVNALLLGDSALYLCASSPAPGKNQPQHFGDGTRLSIL.

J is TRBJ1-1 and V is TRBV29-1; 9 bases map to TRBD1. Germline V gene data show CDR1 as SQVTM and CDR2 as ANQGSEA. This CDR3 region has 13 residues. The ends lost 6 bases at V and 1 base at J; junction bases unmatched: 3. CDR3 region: CSVMTGGNTEAFF. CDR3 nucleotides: TGCAGCGTGATGACAGGGGGGAACACTGAAGCTTTCTTT.

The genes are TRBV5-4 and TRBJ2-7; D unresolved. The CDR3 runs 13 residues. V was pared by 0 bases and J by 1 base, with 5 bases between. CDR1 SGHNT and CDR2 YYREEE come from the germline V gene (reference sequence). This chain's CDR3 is CASSLDYSYEQYV. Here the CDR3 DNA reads TGTGCCAGCAGCTTGGATTATTCCTACGAGCAGTACGTC.

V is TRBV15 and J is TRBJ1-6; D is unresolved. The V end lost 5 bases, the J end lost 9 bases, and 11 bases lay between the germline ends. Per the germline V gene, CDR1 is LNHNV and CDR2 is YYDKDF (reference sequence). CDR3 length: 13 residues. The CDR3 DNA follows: TGTGCCACCAGCGACTCGGGTTCTTCACCCCTCCACTTT. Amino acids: CATSDSGSSPLHF.

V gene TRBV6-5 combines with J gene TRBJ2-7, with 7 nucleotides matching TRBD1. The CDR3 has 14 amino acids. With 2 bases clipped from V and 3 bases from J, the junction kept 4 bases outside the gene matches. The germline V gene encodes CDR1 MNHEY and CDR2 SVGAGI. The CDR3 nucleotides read TGTGCCAGCAGTTACGTCCCAGGGGGCTACGAGCAGTACTTC. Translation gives CASSYVPGGYEQYF.

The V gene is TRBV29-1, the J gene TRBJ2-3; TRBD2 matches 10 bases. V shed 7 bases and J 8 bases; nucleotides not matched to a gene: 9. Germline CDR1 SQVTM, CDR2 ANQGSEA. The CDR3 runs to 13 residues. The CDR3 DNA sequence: TGCAGCGGGTTACTAGCGGGGTCAGGTACGCAGTATTTT. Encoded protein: CSGLLAGSGTQYF.

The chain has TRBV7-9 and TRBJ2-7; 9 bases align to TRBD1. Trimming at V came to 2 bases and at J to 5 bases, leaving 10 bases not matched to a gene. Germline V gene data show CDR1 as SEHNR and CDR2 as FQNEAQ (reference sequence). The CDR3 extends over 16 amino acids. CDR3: CASSLLLGQGDHEQYF. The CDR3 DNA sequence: TGTGCCAGCAGCTTACTCTTGGGACAGGGTGACCACGAGCAGTACTTC.

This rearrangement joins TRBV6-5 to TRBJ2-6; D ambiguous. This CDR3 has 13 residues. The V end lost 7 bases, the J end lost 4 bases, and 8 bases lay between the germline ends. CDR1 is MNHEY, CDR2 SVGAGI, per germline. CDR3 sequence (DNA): TGTGCCAGCAAAGCCGGGGGGGCCAACGTCCTGACTTTC. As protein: CASKAGGANVLTF.

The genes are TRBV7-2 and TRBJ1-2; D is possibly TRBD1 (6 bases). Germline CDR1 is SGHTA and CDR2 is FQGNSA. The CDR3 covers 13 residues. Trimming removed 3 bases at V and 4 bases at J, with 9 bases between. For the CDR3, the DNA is TGTGCCAGCAGCTTGGACAGAATCTATGGCTACACCTTC. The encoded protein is CASSLDRIYGYTF.

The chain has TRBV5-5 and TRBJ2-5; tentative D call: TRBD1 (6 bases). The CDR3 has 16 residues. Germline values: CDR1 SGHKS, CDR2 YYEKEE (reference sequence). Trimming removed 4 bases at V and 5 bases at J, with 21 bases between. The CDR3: CASSRKLTGIGETQYF. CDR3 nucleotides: TGTGCCAGCAGCCGCAAACTAACAGGGATTGGGGAGACCCAGTACTTC.

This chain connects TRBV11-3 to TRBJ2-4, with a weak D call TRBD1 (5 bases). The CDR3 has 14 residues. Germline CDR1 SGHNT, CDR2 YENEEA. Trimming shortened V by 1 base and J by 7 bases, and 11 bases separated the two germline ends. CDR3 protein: CASSLARVGNIQYF. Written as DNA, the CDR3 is TGTGCCAGCAGCTTAGCCAGGGTTGGGAACATTCAGTACTTC.

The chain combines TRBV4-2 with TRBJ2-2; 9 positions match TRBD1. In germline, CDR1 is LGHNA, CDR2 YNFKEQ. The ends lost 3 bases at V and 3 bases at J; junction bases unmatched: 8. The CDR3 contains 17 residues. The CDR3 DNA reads TGTGCCAGCAGCCACGGGGGACAGGGAGAAGACACCGGGGAGCTGTTTTTT. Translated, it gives CASSHGGQGEDTGELFF.

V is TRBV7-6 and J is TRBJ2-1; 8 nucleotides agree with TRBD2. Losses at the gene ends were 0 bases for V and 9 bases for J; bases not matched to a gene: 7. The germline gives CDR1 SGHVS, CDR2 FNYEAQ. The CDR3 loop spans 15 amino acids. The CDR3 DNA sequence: TGTGCCAGCAGCTTAGCAGCGGGGGTGCAGGTTGAGCAGTTCTTC. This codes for CASSLAAGVQVEQFF.

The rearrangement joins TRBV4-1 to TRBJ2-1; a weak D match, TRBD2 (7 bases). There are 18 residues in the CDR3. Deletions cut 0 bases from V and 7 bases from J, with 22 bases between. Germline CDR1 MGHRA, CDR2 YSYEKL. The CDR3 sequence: CASSQDSLASRGGNEQFF. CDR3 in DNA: TGCGCCAGCAGCCAAGACTCGTTGGCTAGTAGGGGGGGGAATGAGCAGTTCTTC.

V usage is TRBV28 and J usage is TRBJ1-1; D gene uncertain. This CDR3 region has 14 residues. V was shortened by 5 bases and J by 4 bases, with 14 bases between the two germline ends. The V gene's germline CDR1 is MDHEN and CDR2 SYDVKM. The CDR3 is CASSIINPGTEAFF. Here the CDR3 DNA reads TGTGCCAGCAGTATCATCAACCCGGGCACTGAAGCTTTCTTT.

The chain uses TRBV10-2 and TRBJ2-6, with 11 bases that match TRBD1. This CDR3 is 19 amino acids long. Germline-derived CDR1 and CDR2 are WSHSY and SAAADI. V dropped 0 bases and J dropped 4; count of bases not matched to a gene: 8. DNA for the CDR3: TGCGCCAGCAGTGAGTCAAGGACAGGGGGCGCAGGAGGGGCCAACGTCCTGACTTTC. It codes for CASSESRTGGAGGANVLTF.

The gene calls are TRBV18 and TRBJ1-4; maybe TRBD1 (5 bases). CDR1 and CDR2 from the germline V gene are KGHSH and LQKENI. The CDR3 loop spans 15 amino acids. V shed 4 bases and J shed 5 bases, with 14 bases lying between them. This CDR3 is CASSRWSGKNEKLFF. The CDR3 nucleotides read TGTGCCAGCTCACGGTGGTCAGGGAAAAATGAAAAACTGTTTTTT.

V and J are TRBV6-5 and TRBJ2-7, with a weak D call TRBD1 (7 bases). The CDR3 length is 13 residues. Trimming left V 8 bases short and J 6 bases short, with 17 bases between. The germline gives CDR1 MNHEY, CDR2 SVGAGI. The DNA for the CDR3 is TGTGCCAGCGGGGGAGGACAGGCTGGCGAGCAGTACGTC. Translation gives CASGGGQAGEQYV.

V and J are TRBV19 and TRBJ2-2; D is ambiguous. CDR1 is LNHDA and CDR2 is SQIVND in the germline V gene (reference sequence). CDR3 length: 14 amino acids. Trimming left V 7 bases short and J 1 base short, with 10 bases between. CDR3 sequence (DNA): TGTGCCAGTATTGGGCTTGGGAACACCGGGGAGCTGTTTTTT. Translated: CASIGLGNTGELFF.

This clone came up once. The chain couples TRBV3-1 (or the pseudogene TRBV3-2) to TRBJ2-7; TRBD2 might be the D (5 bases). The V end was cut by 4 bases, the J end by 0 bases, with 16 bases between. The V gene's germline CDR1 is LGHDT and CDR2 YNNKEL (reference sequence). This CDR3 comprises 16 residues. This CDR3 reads CASSRRGQSDSYEQYF. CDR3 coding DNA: TGTGCCAGCAGCCGCCGAGGGCAGTCCGACTCCTACGAGCAGTACTTC.

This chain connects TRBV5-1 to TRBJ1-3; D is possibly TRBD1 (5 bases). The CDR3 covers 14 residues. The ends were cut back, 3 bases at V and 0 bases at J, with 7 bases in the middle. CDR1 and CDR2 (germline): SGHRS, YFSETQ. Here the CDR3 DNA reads TGCGCCAGCAGCTGGGGGGACTCTGGAAACACCATATATTTT. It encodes CASSWGDSGNTIYF.

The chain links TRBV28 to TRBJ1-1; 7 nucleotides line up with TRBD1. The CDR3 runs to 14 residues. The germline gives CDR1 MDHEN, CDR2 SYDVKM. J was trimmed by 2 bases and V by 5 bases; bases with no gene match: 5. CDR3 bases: TGTGCCAGCAGTGGGTACAGGGGAAACACTGAAGCTTTCTTT. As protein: CASSGYRGNTEAFF.